The 12 T cell receptor beta chains below all came from one sample that was sequenced in a study of Ad26.COV2.S vaccination and SARS-CoV-2 variants. The treatment: 15 to 20 received Ad26.COV2.S at low or high dose, single or two shots; a few received placebo; per-sample allocation not given. Sampling took place 63 days after the first vaccine or placebo injection. Profiled with immunoSEQ multiplex PCR; TCRdb holds only in-frame clones, not every one. This table has more than 300,000 clones, about 89% appearing once. This specimen consisted of peripheral blood, obtained in a trial of Ad26.COV2.S vaccine versus placebo. These receptors came from a person aged 18 to 65 who received the Ad26.COV2.S COVID-19 vaccine or a placebo.

The J gene is TRBJ2-3, the V gene TRBV7-2; tentative D call: TRBD2 (5 bases). CDR1 and CDR2 (germline): SGHTA, FQGNSA. Trimming left V 7 bases short and J 10 bases short, with 15 bases between. CDR3 length: 12 residues. CDR3 in DNA: TGTGCCAGCAACAACCTGAGGGAAGCGCAGTATTTT. Its translation: CASNNLREAQYF.

The chain joins TRBV13 to TRBJ1-3, with TRBD1 as a possible D gene (5 bases). Germline CDR1 reads PRHDT; CDR2 reads FYEKMQ (reference sequence). Between the trimmed V and J ends, which lost 1 base and 0 bases, there was a span of 7 bases. This CDR3 has 15 amino acids. CDR3: CASSLATASGNTIYF. Written as DNA, the CDR3 is TGTGCCAGCAGCTTAGCGACAGCCTCTGGAAACACCATATATTTT.

This chain connects TRBV2 to TRBJ2-3; D perhaps matches TRBD2 (6 bases). The ends were cut back, 2 bases at V and 6 bases at J, with 9 bases in the middle. The CDR3 is 13 residues long. Germline V gene lookup returns CDR1 SNHLY and CDR2 FYNNEI. This CDR3 is CASSEQRGDTQYF. The CDR3 DNA sequence: TGTGCCAGCAGTGAACAACGGGGGGATACGCAGTATTTT.

This clone was counted a few times. V and J are TRBV7-9 and TRBJ1-6; weak D call: TRBD1 (6 bases). The V gene's germline CDR1 is SEHNR and CDR2 FQNEAQ (reference sequence). The CDR3 loop spans 15 amino acids. V dropped 1 base and J dropped 9 bases, with 13 bases sitting between them. The CDR3 region is CASSLGGPISSPLHF. Written as DNA, the CDR3 is TGTGCCAGCAGCTTAGGGGGGCCAATTAGTTCACCCCTCCACTTT.

The genes are TRBV9 and TRBJ1-6; no reliable D call. The CDR3 has 15 residues. Trimming removed 4 bases at V and 6 bases at J, with 14 bases between. Germline lookup yields CDR1 SGDLS and CDR2 YYNGEE. CDR3 region: CASSPASLSNSPLHF. In nucleotides, the CDR3 is TGTGCCAGCAGCCCCGCGTCCTTGAGTAATTCACCCCTCCACTTT.

This chain joins TRBV27 and TRBJ2-1; 7 nucleotides line up with TRBD1. The CDR3 has 12 amino acids. The J segment lost 7 bases and the V segment lost 7 bases, leaving 4 bases of the junction unmatched. Germline-derived CDR1 and CDR2 are MNHEY and SMNVEV (reference sequence). Here the CDR3 DNA reads TGTGCCAGCATGAGGGGGCGGAATGAGCAGTTCTTC. Protein product: CASMRGRNEQFF.

J is TRBJ2-5 and V is TRBV6-2 or TRBV6-3; 9 bases match TRBD1. The germline CDR1 and CDR2 sequences are MNHEY and SVGEGT. The CDR3 is made up of 18 amino acids. Unmatched junction bases numbered 13, after V lost 3 bases and J lost 2 bases. The CDR3 is CASSYMPRGQGVQETQYF. Written as DNA, the CDR3 is TGTGCCAGCAGTTATATGCCCCGGGGACAGGGCGTTCAAGAGACCCAGTACTTC.

This chain links TRBV10-2 with TRBJ2-1; D is possibly TRBD2 (5 bases). Germline-derived CDR1 and CDR2 are WSHSY and SAAADI. V was cut by 3 bases and J by 7 bases, with 19 bases left in between. The CDR3 is 16 amino acids. The CDR3 nucleotides are TGCGCCAGCAGTGAACTATTGGGAGAGCGATGGAATGAGCAGTTCTTC. This gives the protein CASSELLGERWNEQFF.

The rearrangement uses TRBV5-8 and TRBJ2-6; the D gene is possibly TRBD1 (6 bases). This CDR3 spans 15 amino acids. CDR1 is SGHTS, CDR2 YDEGEE, per germline. V lost 6 bases to trimming and J lost 0 bases, with 10 bases between them. CDR3: CASNFRGSGANVLTF. The CDR3 DNA is TGTGCCAGCAACTTCAGGGGCTCTGGGGCCAACGTCCTGACTTTC.

This clone was seen ten or more times. CDR3 sequence reads: CASSRGQRGENTEAFF. As DNA, the CDR3 is TGTGCCAGTAGTAGAGGACAGCGAGGAGAGAACACTGAAGCTTTCTTT. The gene calls are TRBV19 and TRBJ1-1, with D tentatively TRBD1 (6 bases). The germline V gene has CDR1 LNHDA and CDR2 SQIVND (reference sequence). This CDR3 comprises 16 residues. V shed 4 bases and J shed 1 base, with 16 bases lying between them.

About this clone: The sample contains more than one DNA sequence encoding this CDR3. The rearrangement uses TRBV28 and TRBJ1-1; D gene uncertain. The CDR3 loop spans 11 amino acids. Germline lookup yields CDR1 MDHEN and CDR2 SYDVKM. V lost 8 bases and J lost 1, with 5 bases in between. The CDR3 nucleotides read TGTGCCAGCCGGGGGAACACTGAAGCTTTCTTT. Translation: CASRGNTEAFF. The variable domain in full, completed from reference TRBV28 and TRBJ1-1, reads DVKVTQSSRYLVKRTGEKVFLECVQDMDHENMFWYRQDPGLGLRLIYFSYDVKMKEKGDIPEGYSVSREKKERFSLILESASTNQTSMYLCASRGNTEAFFGQGTRLTVV.

This clone was counted once. In DNA form, the CDR3 reads TGTGCCAGCAGCTTTAGCGGGGGGGCCGGGGATACGCAGTATTTT. Encoded protein: CASSFSGGAGDTQYF. The gene calls are TRBV9 and TRBJ2-3, with 11 bases aligning to TRBD2. The germline V gene has CDR1 SGDLS and CDR2 YYNGEE. This CDR3 contains 15 residues. Germline trimming cut 4 bases from V and 6 bases from J; bases unmatched to any gene: 7. The entire variable domain, with the rest obtained from reference TRBV9 and TRBJ2-3, is as follows: DSGVTQTPKHLITATGQRVTLRCSPRSGDLSVYWYQQSLDQGLQFLIQYYNGEERAKGNILERFSAQQFPDLHSELNLSSLELGDSALYFCASSFSGGAGDTQYFGPGTRLTVL.